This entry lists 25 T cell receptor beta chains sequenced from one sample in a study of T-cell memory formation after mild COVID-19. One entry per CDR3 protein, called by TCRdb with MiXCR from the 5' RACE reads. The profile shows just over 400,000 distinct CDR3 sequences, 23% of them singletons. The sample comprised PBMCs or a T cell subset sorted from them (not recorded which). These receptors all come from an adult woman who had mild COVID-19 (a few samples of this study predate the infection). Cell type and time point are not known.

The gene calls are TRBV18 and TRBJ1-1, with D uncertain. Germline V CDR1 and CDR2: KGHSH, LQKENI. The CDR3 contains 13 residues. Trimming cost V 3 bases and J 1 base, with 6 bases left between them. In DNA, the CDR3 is TGTGCCAGCTCACCTAGGAAGAACACTGAAGCTTTCTTT. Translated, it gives CASSPRKNTEAFF.

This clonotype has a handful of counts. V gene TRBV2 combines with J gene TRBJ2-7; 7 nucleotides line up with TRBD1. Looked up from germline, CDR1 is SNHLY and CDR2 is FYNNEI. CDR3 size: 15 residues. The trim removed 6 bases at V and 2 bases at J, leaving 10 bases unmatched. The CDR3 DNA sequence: TGTGCCAGCAGCCACCAGGGACAGTGGACCTACGAGCAGTACTTC. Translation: CASSHQGQWTYEQYF.

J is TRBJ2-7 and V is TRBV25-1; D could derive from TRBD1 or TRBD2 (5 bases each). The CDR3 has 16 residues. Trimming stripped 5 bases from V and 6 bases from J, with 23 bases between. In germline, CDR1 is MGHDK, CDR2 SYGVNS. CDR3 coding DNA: TGTGCCAGCAGTCTAGGAGGTGGCAGGGAGCGCGGCGAGCAGTACTTC. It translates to CASSLGGGRERGEQYF.

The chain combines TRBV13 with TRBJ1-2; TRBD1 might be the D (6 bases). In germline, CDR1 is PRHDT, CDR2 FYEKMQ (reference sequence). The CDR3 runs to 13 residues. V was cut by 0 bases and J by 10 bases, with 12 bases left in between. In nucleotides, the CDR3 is TGTGCCAGCAGCTTAGGACAGGGACGTGACTACACCTTC. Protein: CASSLGQGRDYTF.

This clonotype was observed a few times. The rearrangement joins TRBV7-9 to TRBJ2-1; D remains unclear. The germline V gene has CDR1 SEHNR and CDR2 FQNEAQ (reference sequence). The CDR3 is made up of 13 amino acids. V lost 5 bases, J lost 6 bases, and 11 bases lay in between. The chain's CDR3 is CASSPRPTNEQFF. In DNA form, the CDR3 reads TGTGCCAGCAGCCCTCGACCCACCAATGAGCAGTTCTTC.

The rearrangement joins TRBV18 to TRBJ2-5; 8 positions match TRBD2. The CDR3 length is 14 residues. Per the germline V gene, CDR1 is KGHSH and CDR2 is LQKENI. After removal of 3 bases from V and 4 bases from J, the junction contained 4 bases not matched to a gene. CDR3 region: CASSPAGGPETQYF. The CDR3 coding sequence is TGTGCCAGCTCACCGGCGGGAGGACCAGAGACCCAGTACTTC.

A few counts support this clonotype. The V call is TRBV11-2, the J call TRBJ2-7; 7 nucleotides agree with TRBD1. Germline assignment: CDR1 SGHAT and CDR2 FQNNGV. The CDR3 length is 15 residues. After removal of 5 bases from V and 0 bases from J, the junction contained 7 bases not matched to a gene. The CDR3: CASSNIRDSSYEQYF. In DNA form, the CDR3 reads TGTGCCAGCAGCAATATCCGGGACAGCTCCTACGAGCAGTACTTC. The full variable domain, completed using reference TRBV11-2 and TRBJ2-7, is EAGVAQSPRYKIIEKRQSVAFWCNPISGHATLYWYQQILGQGPKLLIQFQNNGVVDDSQLPKDRFSAERLKGVDSTLKIQPAKLEDSAVYLCASSNIRDSSYEQYFGPGTRLTVT.

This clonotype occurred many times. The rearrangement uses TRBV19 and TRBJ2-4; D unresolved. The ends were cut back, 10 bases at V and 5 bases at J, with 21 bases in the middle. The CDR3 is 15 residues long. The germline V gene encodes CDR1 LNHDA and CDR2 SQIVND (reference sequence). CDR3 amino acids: CATTQPSGSENIQYF. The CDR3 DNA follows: TGTGCCACCACCCAGCCATCGGGTTCCGAAAACATTCAGTACTTC.

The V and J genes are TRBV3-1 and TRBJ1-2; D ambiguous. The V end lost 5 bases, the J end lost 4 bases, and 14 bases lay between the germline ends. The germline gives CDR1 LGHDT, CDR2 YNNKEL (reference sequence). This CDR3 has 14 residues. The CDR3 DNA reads TGTGCCAGCAGCTCCCAGACCAGGAGCTATGGCTACACCTTC. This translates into CASSSQTRSYGYTF.

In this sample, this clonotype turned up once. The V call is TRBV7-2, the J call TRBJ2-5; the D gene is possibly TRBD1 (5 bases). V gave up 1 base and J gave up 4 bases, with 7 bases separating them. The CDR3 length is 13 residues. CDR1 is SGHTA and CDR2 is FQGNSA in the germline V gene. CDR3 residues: CASSLGQSETQYF. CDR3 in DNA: TGTGCCAGCAGCTTAGGACAGTCAGAGACCCAGTACTTC.

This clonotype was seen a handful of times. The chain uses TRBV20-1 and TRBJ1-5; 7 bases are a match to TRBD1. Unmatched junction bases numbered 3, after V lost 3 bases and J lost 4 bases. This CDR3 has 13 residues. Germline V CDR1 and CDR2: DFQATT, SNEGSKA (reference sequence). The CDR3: CSARKQGNQPQHF. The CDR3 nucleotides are TGCAGTGCTAGGAAACAGGGGAATCAGCCCCAGCATTTT.

CDR3 nucleotide sequence: TGCAGCGTCCTGTTGCACAGGGGGAACACTGAAGCTTTCTTT. Its protein is CSVLLHRGNTEAFF. The J gene is TRBJ1-1, the V gene TRBV29-1, with 7 bases aligning to TRBD1. The germline V gene has CDR1 SQVTM and CDR2 ANQGSEA. The V gene end was trimmed by 6 bases and the J gene end by 1 base; junction bases not matched to a gene: 8. The CDR3 length is 14 residues. Complete variable domain (other parts from reference TRBV29-1 and TRBJ1-1): SAVISQKPSRDICQRGTSLTIQCQVDSQVTMMFWYRQQPGQSLTLIATANQGSEATYESGFVIDKFPISRPNLTFSTLTVSNMSPEDSSIYLCSVLLHRGNTEAFFGQGTRLTVV.

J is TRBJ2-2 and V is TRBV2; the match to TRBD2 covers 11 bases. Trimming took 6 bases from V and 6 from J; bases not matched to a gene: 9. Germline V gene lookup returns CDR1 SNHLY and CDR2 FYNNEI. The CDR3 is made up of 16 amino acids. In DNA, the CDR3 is TGTGCCAGCAGCGAGAGACTAGCGGGGTATGCCGGGGAGCTGTTTTTT. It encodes CASSERLAGYAGELFF.

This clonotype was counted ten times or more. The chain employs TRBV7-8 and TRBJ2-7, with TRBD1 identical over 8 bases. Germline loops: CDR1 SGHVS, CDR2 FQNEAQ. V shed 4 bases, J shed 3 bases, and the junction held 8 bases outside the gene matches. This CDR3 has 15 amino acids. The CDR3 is CASSSSGTGDYEQYF. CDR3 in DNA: TGTGCCAGCAGCTCGTCCGGGACAGGTGACTACGAGCAGTACTTC.

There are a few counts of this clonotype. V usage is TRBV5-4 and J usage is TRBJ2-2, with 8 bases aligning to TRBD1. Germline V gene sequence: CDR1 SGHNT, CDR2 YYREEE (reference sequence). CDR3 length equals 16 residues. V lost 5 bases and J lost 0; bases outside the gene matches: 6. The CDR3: CASSGVGQANTGELFF. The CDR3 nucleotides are TGTGCCAGCAGTGGGGTGGGACAGGCGAACACCGGGGAGCTGTTTTTT.

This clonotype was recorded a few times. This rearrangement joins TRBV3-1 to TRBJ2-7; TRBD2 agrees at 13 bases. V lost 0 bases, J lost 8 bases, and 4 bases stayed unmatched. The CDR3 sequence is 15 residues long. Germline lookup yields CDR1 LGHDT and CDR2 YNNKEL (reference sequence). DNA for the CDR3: TGTGCCAGCAGCCAAGAAAGACTAGCGGGAGGTCAGCAGTACTTC. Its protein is CASSQERLAGGQQYF.

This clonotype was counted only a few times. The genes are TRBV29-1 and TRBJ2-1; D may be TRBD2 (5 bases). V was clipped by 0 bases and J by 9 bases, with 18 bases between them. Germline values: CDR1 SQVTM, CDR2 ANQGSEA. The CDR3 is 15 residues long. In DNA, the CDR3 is TGCAGCGTTGAAGAAGAGGGAGTCTCACGGGGTGAGCAGTTCTTC. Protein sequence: CSVEEEGVSRGEQFF.

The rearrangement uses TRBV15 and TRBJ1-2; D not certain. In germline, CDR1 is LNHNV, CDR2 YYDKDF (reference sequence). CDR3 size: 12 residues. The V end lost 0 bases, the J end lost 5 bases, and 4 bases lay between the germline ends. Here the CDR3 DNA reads TGTGCCACCAGCAGAGAGATGTATGGCTACACCTTC. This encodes CATSREMYGYTF. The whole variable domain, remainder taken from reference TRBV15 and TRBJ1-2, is DAMVIQNPRYQVTQFGKPVTLSCSQTLNHNVMYWYQQKSSQAPKLLFHYYDKDFNNEADTPDNFQSRRPNTSFCFLDIRSPGLGDTAMYLCATSREMYGYTFGSGTRLTVV.

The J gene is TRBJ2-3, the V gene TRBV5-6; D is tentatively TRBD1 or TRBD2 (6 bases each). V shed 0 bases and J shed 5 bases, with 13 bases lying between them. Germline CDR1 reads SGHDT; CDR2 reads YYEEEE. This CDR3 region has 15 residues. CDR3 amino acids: CASSLVPGAGDTQYF. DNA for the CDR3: TGTGCCAGCAGCTTGGTGCCGGGGGCTGGAGATACGCAGTATTTT.

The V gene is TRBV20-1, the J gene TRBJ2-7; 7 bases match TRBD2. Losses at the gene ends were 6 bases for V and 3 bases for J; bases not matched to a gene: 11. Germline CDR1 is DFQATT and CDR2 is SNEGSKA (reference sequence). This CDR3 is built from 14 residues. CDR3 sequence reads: CSAMGGRANYEQYF. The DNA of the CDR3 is TGCAGTGCGATGGGAGGGAGGGCCAACTACGAGCAGTACTTC.

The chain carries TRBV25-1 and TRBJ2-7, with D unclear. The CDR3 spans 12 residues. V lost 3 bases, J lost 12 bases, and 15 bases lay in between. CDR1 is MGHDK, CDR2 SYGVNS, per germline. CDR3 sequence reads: CASSDPGRNAYF. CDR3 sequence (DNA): TGTGCCAGCAGTGACCCCGGCCGAAATGCGTACTTC.

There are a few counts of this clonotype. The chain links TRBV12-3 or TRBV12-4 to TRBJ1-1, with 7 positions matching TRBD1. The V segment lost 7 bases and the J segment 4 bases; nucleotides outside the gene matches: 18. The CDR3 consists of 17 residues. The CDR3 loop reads CASNPWGDRVGATEAFF. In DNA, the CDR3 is TGTGCCAGCAACCCGTGGGGTGACAGGGTAGGCGCCACTGAAGCTTTCTTT.

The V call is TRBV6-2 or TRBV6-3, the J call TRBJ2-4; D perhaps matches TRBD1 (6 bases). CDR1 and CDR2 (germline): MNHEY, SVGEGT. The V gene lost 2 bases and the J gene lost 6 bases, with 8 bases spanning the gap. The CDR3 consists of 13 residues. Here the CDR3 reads CASSYARGNIQYF. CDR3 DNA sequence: TGTGCCAGCAGTTACGCCAGGGGAAACATTCAGTACTTC.

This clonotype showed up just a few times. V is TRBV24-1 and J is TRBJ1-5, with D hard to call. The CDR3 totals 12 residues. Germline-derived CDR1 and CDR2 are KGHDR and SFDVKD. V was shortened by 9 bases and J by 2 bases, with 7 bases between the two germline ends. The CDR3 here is CATQQGNQPQHF. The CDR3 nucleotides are TGTGCCACCCAGCAGGGCAATCAGCCCCAGCATTTT.

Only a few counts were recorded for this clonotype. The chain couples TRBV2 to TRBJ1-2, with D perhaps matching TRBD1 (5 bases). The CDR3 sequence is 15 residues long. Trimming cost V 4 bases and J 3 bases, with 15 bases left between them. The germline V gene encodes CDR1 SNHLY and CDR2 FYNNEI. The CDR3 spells CASSGETAFYYGYTF. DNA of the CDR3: TGTGCCAGCAGTGGTGAGACAGCATTCTACTATGGCTACACCTTC. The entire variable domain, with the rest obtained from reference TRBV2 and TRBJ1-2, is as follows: EPEVTQTPSHQVTQMGQEVILRCVPISNHLYFYWYRQILGQKVEFLVSFYNNEISEKSEIFDDQFSVERPDGSNFTLKIRSTKLEDSAMYFCASSGETAFYYGYTFGSGTRLTVV.